The clone carrying this T cell receptor beta chain was detected a few times. Its antigen remains unknown. The sample originates from a study of blood T cells in healthy people across ages. Turning to the study itself: Per two T cells, template switching captured roughly one barcoded beta molecule. Whole-study findings and limits: Lack of knowledge of donor CMV status possibly confounded expanded clonotype changes. In older individuals, TCR beta diversity per million T cells was lower, falling roughly linearly with age.

Primed by a sample-barcoded 5' primer and a J-beta primer mix, a second PCR proceeded for roughly 7 to 12 cycles. Using its own MiXCR run on the 5' RACE reads, TCRdb lists one record per CDR3 protein. The sample has 1.5 million to 2 million distinct CDR3 sequences, approximately 50% seen once. Isolated per sample were at least 6.5 million PBMCs. V lost 6 bases to trimming and J lost 4 bases, with 16 bases between them. CDR3 length equals 15 residues. Sample: blood. The clonotype comes from a woman aged 40 to 55 in good health. This chain uses TRBV12-3 or TRBV12-4 with TRBJ2-1; D is perhaps TRBD1 or TRBD2 (6 bases each). The CDR3 DNA follows: TGTGCCAGCAGCACGGGGGCCCAGGTTTACAATGAGCAGTTCTTC. Translated: CASSTGAQVYNEQFF.